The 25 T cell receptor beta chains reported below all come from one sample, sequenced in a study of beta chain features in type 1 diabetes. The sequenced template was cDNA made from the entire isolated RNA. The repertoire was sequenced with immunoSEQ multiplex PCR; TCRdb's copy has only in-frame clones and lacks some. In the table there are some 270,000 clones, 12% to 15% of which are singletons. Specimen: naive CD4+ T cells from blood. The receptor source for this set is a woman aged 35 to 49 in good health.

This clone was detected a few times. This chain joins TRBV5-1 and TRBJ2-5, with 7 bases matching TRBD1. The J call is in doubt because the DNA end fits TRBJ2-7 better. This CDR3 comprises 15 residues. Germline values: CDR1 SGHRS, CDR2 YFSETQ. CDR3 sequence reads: CASSLDPGGKYEQYF. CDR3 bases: TGCGCCAGCAGCTTGGACCCAGGGGGAAAGTACGAGCAGTACTTC.

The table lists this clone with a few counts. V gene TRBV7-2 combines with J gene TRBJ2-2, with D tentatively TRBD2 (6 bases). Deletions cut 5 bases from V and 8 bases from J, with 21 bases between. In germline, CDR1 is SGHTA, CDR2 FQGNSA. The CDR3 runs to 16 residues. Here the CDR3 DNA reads TGTGCCAGCAGCGGGAGGATGGGTTCCATCGGGGGGGAGCTGTTTTTT. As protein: CASSGRMGSIGGELFF.

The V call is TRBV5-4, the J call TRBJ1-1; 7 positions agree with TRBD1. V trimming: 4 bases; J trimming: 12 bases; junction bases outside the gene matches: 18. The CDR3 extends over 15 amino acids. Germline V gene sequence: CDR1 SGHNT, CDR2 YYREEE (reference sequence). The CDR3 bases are TGTGCCAGCAGCCCCCAAGGACAGGCGATCTTAAGGCCTTTCTTT. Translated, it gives CASSPQGQAILRPFF.

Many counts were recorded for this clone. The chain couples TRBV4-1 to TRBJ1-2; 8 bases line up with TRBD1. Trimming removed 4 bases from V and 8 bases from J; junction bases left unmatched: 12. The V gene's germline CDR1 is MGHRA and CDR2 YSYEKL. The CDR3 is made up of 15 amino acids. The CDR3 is CASSLTTGAVVGYTF. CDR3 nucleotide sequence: TGCGCCAGCAGCCTAACGACAGGGGCCGTTGTGGGCTACACCTTC.

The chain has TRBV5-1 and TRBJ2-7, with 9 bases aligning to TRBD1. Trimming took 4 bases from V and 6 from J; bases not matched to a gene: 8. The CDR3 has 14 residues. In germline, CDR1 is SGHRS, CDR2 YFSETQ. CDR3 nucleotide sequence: TGCGCCAGCAGCCTCTGGGACAGGGCCTCCGAGCAGTACTTC. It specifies CASSLWDRASEQYF.

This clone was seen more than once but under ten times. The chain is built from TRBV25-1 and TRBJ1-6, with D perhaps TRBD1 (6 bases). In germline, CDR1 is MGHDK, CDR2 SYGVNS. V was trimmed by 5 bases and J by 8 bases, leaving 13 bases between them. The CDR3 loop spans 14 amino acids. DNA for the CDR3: TGTGCCAGCAGTTATCGGGGGGCTTATTCACCCCTCCACTTT. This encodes CASSYRGAYSPLHF.

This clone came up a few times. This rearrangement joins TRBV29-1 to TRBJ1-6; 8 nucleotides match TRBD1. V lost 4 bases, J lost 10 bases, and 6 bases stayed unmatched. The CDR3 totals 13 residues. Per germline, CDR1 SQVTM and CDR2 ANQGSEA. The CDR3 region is CSVGAGGASPLHF. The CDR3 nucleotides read TGCAGCGTTGGGGCAGGGGGCGCCTCACCCCTCCACTTT.

DNA for the CDR3: TGTGCCAGCAGCTTAGAAGTCGGTGGGGGGGGCAATCAGCCCCAGCATTTT. As protein: CASSLEVGGGGNQPQHF. The chain employs TRBV7-9 and TRBJ1-5; tentative D call: TRBD1 (5 bases). CDR1 is SEHNR and CDR2 is FQNEAQ in the germline V gene (reference sequence). The CDR3 sequence is 17 residues long. With 1 base removed from V and 2 bases from J, the gap between germline ends came to 15 bases.

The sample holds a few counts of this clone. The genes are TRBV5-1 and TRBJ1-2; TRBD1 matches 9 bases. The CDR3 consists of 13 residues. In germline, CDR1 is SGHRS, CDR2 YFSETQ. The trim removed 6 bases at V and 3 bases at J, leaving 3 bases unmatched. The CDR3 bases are TGCGCCAGCATCCGGGACAGGGACTATGGCTACACCTTC. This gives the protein CASIRDRDYGYTF.

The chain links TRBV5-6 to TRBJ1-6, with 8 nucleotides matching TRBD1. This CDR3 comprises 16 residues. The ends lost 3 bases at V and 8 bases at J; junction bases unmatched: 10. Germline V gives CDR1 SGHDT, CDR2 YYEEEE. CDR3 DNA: TGTGCCAGCAGCTCTACAACTGACAGGGGATATTCACCCCTCCACTTT. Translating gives CASSSTTDRGYSPLHF.

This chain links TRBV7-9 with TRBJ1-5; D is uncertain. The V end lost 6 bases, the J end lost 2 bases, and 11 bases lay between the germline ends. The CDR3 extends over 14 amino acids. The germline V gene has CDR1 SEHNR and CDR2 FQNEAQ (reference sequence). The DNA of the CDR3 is TGTGCCAGCAGGGCTTCGGCGGGCAATCAGCCCCAGCATTTT. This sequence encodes CASRASAGNQPQHF.

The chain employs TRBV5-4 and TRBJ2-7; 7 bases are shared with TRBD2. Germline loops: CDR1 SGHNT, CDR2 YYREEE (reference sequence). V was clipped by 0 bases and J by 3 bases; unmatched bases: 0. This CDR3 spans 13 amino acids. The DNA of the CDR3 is TGTGCCAGCAGCTTGGGGGAGGGCTACGAGCAGTACTTC. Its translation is CASSLGEGYEQYF.

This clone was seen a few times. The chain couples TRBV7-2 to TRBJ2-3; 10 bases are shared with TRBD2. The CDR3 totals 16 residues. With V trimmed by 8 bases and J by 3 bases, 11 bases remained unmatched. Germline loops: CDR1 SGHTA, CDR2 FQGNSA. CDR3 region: CASAAPAGGPTDTQYF. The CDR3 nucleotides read TGTGCCAGCGCCGCCCCAGCGGGGGGGCCGACAGATACGCAGTATTTT.

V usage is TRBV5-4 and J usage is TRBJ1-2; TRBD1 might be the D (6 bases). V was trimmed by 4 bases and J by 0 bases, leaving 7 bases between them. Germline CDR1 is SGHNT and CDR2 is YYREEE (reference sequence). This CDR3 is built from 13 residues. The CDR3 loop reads CASSQGSNYGYTF. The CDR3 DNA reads TGTGCCAGCAGCCAGGGGTCTAACTATGGCTACACCTTC.

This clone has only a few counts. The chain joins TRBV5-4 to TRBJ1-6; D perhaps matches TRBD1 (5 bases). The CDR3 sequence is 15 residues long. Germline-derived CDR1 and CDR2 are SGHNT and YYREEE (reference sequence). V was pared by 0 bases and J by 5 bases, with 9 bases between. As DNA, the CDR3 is TGTGCCAGCAGCTTGGCTAGGACACATAATTCACCCCTCCACTTT. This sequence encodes CASSLARTHNSPLHF.

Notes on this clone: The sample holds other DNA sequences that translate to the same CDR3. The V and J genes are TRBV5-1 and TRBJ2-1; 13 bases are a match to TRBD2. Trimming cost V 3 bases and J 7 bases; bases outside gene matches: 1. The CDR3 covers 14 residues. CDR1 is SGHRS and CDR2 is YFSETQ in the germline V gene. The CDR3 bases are TGCGCCAGCAGCTCACTAGCGGGGGGGAATGAGCAGTTCTTC. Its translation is CASSSLAGGNEQFF. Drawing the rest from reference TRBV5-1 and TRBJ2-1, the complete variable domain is KAGVTQTPRYLIKTRGQQVTLSCSPISGHRSVSWYQQTPGQGLQFLFEYFSETQRNKGNFPGRFSGRQFSNSRSEMNVSTLELGDSALYLCASSSLAGGNEQFFGPGTRLTVL.

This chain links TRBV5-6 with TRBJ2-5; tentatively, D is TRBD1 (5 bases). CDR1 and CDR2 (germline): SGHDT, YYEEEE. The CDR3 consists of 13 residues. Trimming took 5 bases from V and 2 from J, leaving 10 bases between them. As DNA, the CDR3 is TGTGCCAGCAGGCCAGGGTTACAAGAGACCCAGTACTTC. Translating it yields CASRPGLQETQYF. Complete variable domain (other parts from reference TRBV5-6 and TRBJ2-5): DAGVTQSPTHLIKTRGQQVTLRCSPKSGHDTVSWYQQALGQGPQFIFQYYEEEERQRGNFPDRFSGHQFPNYSSELNVNALLLGDSALYLCASRPGLQETQYFGPGTRLLVL.

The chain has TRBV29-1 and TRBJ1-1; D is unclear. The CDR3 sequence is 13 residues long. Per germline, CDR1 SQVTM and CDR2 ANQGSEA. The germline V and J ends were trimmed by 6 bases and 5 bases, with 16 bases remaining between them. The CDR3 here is CSVAGWGGTEAFF. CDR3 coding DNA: TGCAGCGTGGCCGGATGGGGAGGGACTGAAGCTTTCTTT.

The CDR3: CASSSRTGLNTEAFF. As DNA, the CDR3 is TGTGCCAGCAGCTCTAGGACAGGTCTGAACACTGAAGCTTTCTTT. The J gene is TRBJ1-1, the V gene TRBV7-9, with TRBD1 matching 7 bases. The CDR3 has 15 residues. Germline CDR1 is SEHNR and CDR2 is FQNEAQ (reference sequence). J lost 0 bases, V lost 4 bases, and 5 bases had no gene match.

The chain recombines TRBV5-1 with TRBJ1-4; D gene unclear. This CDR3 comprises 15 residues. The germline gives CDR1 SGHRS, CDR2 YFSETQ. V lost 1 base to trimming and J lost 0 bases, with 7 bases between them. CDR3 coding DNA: TGCGCCAGCAGCTTGAGTGGCCCAACTAATGAAAAACTGTTTTTT. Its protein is CASSLSGPTNEKLFF. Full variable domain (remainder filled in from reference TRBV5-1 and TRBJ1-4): KAGVTQTPRYLIKTRGQQVTLSCSPISGHRSVSWYQQTPGQGLQFLFEYFSETQRNKGNFPGRFSGRQFSNSRSEMNVSTLELGDSALYLCASSLSGPTNEKLFFGSGTQLSVL.

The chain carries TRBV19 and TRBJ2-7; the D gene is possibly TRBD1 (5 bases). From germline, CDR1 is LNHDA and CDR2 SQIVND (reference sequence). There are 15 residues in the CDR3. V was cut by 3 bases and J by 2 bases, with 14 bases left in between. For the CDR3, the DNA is TGTGCCAGTAGTATGGTGGCAGGGATAACCTACGAGCAGTACTTC. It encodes CASSMVAGITYEQYF.

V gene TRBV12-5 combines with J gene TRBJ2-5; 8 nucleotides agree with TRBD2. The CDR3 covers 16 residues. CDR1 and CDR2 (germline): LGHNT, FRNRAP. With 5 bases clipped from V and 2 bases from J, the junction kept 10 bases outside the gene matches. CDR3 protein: CASGPGRRGEQETQYF. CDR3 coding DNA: TGTGCTAGTGGTCCCGGGAGGCGGGGGGAACAAGAGACCCAGTACTTC.

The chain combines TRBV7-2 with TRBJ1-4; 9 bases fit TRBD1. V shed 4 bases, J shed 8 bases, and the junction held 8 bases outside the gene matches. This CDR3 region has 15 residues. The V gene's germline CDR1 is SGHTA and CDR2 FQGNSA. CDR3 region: CASSSPGQGSEKLFF. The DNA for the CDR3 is TGTGCCAGCAGCTCCCCGGGACAGGGCTCCGAAAAACTGTTTTTT.

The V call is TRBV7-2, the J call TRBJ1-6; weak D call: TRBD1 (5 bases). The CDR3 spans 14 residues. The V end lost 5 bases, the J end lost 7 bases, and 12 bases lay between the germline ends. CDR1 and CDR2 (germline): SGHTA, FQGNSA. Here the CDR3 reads CASSLQGGNSPLHF. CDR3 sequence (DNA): TGTGCCAGCAGCCTCCAGGGAGGGAATTCACCCCTCCACTTT.

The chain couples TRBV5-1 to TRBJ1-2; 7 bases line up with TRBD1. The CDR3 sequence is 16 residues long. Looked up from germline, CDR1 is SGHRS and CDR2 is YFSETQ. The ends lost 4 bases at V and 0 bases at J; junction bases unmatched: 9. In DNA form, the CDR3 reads TGCGCCAGCAGCCTCGGGACAGCCAATTCTAACTATGGCTACACCTTC. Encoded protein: CASSLGTANSNYGYTF.